Listed below are T cell receptor beta chains from one sample, sequenced in a study of T-cell reconstitution after alpha-beta-depleted transplantation in children. A single record per CDR3 protein comes from TCRdb applying MiXCR to the PCR reads. This table has around 800,000 distinct CDR3 sequences, about 16% appearing once. This specimen was PBMCs, mostly from graft donor cells, taken 360 days after TCRalphabeta/CD19-depleted stem cell transplant. The receptors stem from a male patient under 18 who had a stem cell transplant for acute lymphoblastic leukemia, so the T cells may come from the graft donor. Both conserved end residues are part of each CDR3. A D gene is named only where the DNA matches it firmly. The listing skips clone size in some rows; elsewhere it reads once, few, many or a size class.

d_gene	v_gene	abundance	j_gene	CDR3nt	CDR3aa
TRBD2	TRBV20-1	.	TRBJ2-7	TGCAGTCAGTCCGGGACTAGCGGGAGAGGTGGCGACGAGCAGTACTTC	CSQSGTSGRGGDEQYF
.	TRBV2	.	TRBJ2-1	TGTGCCAGCAAAGGACCCCGGTGGACTATAGGCGATGAGCAGTTCTTC	CASKGPRWTIGDEQFF
.	TRBV10-3	.	TRBJ2-5	TGTGCCATCGGGGGTACGAAGGGAGGACCTCAAGAGACCCAGTACTTC	CAIGGTKGGPQETQYF
.	TRBV2	.	TRBJ2-5	TGTGCCAGCAGTGTTCCCGGACAGCCAAACGCGGAGACCCAGTACTTC	CASSVPGQPNAETQYF
TRBD2	TRBV12-3/TRBV12-4	.	TRBJ2-2	TGTGCCAGCAGCCGTACTAGCGGAGGGGTTACCGGGGAGCTGTTTTTT	CASSRTSGGVTGELFF
.	TRBV11-2	few	TRBJ2-6	TGTGCCAGCAGCTTAGTAAGTTCGAGCTCTGGGGCCAACGTCCTGACTTTC	CASSLVSSSSGANVLTF
TRBD2	TRBV11-2	few	TRBJ2-2	TGTGCCAGCAGCCCCCCGACTTGGGCGGGAGGGCCAACCGGGGAGCTGTTTTTT	CASSPPTWAGGPTGELFF
TRBD2	TRBV5-1	many	TRBJ2-2	TGCGCCAGCAGCACGACTAGCGGGAAAACCGGGGAGCTGTTTTTT	CASSTTSGKTGELFF
TRBD1	TRBV14	once	TRBJ2-7	TGTGCCAGCAGCCGGACGGGACAGAGCTCCTACGAGCAGTACTTC	CASSRTGQSSYEQYF
.	TRBV29-1	few	TRBJ2-3	TGCAGCGTCGAACGGGGGCGCGGCACAGATACGCAGTATTTT	CSVERGRGTDTQYF
.	TRBV20-1	few	TRBJ2-7	TGCAGTGCTAGGAGGGGGGACTCCTTGTACTTC	CSARRGDSLYF
TRBD1	TRBV29-1	many	TRBJ1-1	TGCAGCGTTAGGGGGCTGAACACTGAAGCTTTCTTT	CSVRGLNTEAFF
TRBD2	TRBV9	.	TRBJ2-3	TGTGCCAGCAGCGTAGCCGGGAGGGCAGATACGCAGTATTTT	CASSVAGRADTQYF
.	TRBV10-3	.	TRBJ2-3	TGTGCCATCAGTGAACAGGGATCGGATACGCAGTATTTT	CAISEQGSDTQYF
.	TRBV18	few	TRBJ2-2	TGTGCCAGCTCACCACTCGTCAGTAACACCGGGGAGCTGTTTTTT	CASSPLVSNTGELFF
TRBD2	TRBV11-2	.	TRBJ2-1	TGTGCCAGCAACAGGCGGTCTAGCGGGAGGGGATACAATGAGCAGTTCTTC	CASNRRSSGRGYNEQFF
.	TRBV5-1	few	TRBJ2-7	TGCGCCAGCAGCAAACTCGACAGAGAATACGAGCAGTACTTC	CASSKLDREYEQYF
TRBD2	TRBV12-3/TRBV12-4	few	TRBJ2-5	TGTGCCAGCAGCCCGGGACTAGCGTCTCCCCCGGGGGAGACCCAGTACTTC	CASSPGLASPPGETQYF
TRBD2	TRBV12-3/TRBV12-4	few	TRBJ2-7	TGTGCCAGCAGCTACGCACTAGCGGGAATCGTCGAGCAGTACTTC	CASSYALAGIVEQYF
TRBD2	TRBV5-1	many	TRBJ2-7	TGCGCCAGCGGGAGGACTAGCGGACCCTACGAGCAGTACTTC	CASGRTSGPYEQYF
.	TRBV7-2	.	TRBJ2-3	TGTGCCAGCAGAGCGAGTGGCGCGCGAGGAGATACGCAGTATTTT	CASRASGARGDTQYF
.	TRBV9	.	TRBJ1-5	TGTGCCAGCAGCGGTACAGGGATTAGCAATCAGCCCCAGCATTTT	CASSGTGISNQPQHF
.	TRBV7-2	few	TRBJ2-5	TGTGCCAGCAGCTTAGGAGGGCTAATGGAGACCCAGTACTTC	CASSLGGLMETQYF
.	TRBV11-3	few	TRBJ2-3	TGTGCCAGCAGGGGCGGAAAAAGCACAGATACGCAGTATTTT	CASRGGKSTDTQYF